These 12 T cell receptor beta chains share one sample of origin, sequenced in a study of CD8 T cells in ankylosing spondylitis. General study results and limits: A motif in TCR beta, a set of about 8 highly homologous variants, appeared characteristic of ankylosing spondylitis blood.

Their target antigens are unknown. MiXCR, applied by TCRdb to the 5' RACE reads, yields one record per CDR3 protein. Of about 460,000 distinct CDR3 sequences in the sample, roughly 5.2% are singletons; the top ten hold around 3.5%. The sample consisted of blood, either unsorted or a sorted T cell fraction (not recorded which). The receptor set was obtained from a male donor with ankylosing spondylitis.

This clonotype occurred many times. This chain connects TRBV7-3 to TRBJ2-7; D is perhaps TRBD2 (5 bases). Germline V gene lookup returns CDR1 SGHTA and CDR2 FQGTGA. Trimming removed 5 bases at V and 2 bases at J, with 16 bases between. The CDR3 is made up of 15 amino acids. CDR3 sequence: CASSPTIAKPYEQYF. The CDR3 coding sequence is TGTGCCAGCAGCCCTACAATAGCGAAACCCTACGAGCAGTACTTC.

This clonotype was counted a few times. The chain combines TRBV27 with TRBJ2-7, with D possibly TRBD2 on 6 matching bases. Trimming left V 6 bases short and J 3 bases short, with 15 bases between. Germline loops: CDR1 MNHEY, CDR2 SMNVEV (reference sequence). The CDR3 has 14 residues. The CDR3 spells CASSRPGLGYEQYF. The CDR3 nucleotides read TGTGCCAGCAGCCGACCGGGACTGGGCTACGAGCAGTACTTC.

This clonotype was found many times. The rearrangement links TRBV5-1 to TRBJ2-5, with D tentatively TRBD1 (6 bases). This CDR3 comprises 15 residues. Germline values: CDR1 SGHRS, CDR2 YFSETQ. V was shortened by 4 bases and J by 4 bases, with 17 bases between the two germline ends. This CDR3 reads CASSTGTHDGETQYF. The CDR3 bases are TGCGCCAGCAGCACCGGGACACACGACGGAGAGACCCAGTACTTC.

There are a few counts of this clonotype. J is TRBJ1-1 and V is TRBV29-1, with TRBD1 identical over 9 bases. CDR1 SQVTM and CDR2 ANQGSEA come from the germline V gene. This CDR3 has 13 residues. V was pared by 6 bases and J by 1 base, with 3 bases of the junction left unmatched. The CDR3 region is CSVPGQGNTEAFF. Written as DNA, the CDR3 is TGCAGCGTGCCGGGACAGGGGAACACTGAAGCTTTCTTT.

In the case of this clonotype: A junction boundary mismatches the germline segment, possibly from a read error. This chain uses TRBV7-2 with TRBJ2-3, with 7 bases that match TRBD2. Germline V gene data show CDR1 as SGHTA and CDR2 as FQGNSA. There are 16 residues in the CDR3. For the CDR3, the DNA is TGTGCCAGCAACTTAGAGGGCGCTAGCGGCCCAAGTGGGCAGTATTTT. Its protein is CASNLEGASGPSGQYF.

The table lists this clonotype with many counts. The rearrangement links TRBV5-1 to TRBJ2-1; 9 bases agree with TRBD2. The CDR3 consists of 12 residues. The V segment lost 5 bases and the J segment 10 bases; nucleotides outside the gene matches: 4. The V gene's germline CDR1 is SGHRS and CDR2 YFSETQ. The CDR3 DNA reads TGCGCCAGCAGGCTAGCGGGACAAGAGCAGTTCTTC. This encodes CASRLAGQEQFF.

The sample holds a few counts of this clonotype. This chain uses TRBV4-2 with TRBJ2-3, with 7 bases lining up with TRBD2. The germline gives CDR1 LGHNA, CDR2 YNFKEQ. The CDR3 totals 15 residues. Trimming at V came to 4 bases and at J to 2 bases, leaving 6 bases not matched to a gene. CDR3 DNA: TGTGCCAGCAGCCCGTCGGGACTACTCACAGATACGCAGTATTTT. Its protein is CASSPSGLLTDTQYF.

This clonotype appeared a few times. At one end the junction does not follow the germline gene, possibly because of a read error. The chain joins TRBV20-1 to TRBJ1-1; 8 bases fit TRBD1. The V gene's germline CDR1 is DFQATT and CDR2 SNEGSKA (reference sequence). The CDR3 spans 15 residues. CDR3 protein: CCAHSSRGRGTEAFF. DNA for the CDR3: TGCTGTGCCCACAGTTCCAGGGGGCGAGGGACTGAAGCTTTCTTT.

This clonotype was counted many times. This chain joins TRBV27 and TRBJ2-1, with 7 positions matching TRBD1. The CDR3 extends over 14 amino acids. The J segment lost 6 bases and the V segment lost 4 bases, leaving 6 bases of the junction unmatched. Looked up from germline, CDR1 is MNHEY and CDR2 is SMNVEV (reference sequence). The chain's CDR3 is CASSYRDSSNEQFF. The CDR3 region has the DNA TGTGCCAGCAGTTACCGGGACAGCTCCAATGAGCAGTTCTTC.

This clonotype has a count of ten or more. V usage is TRBV4-2 and J usage is TRBJ1-3, with D perhaps TRBD1 (5 bases). The length of the CDR3 is 16 residues. CDR1 is LGHNA and CDR2 is YNFKEQ in the germline V gene. The ends were cut back, 0 bases at V and 4 bases at J, with 13 bases in the middle. The CDR3 loop reads CASSQDSGRAGNTIYF. The CDR3 region has the DNA TGTGCCAGCAGCCAAGATTCGGGCAGGGCAGGAAACACCATATATTTT.

The CDR3 DNA reads as TGCAGTGCTAGAGATGTAGCGGGAGTAGCTGGGGCCAACGTCCTGACTTTC. Its protein is CSARDVAGVAGANVLTF. The V call is TRBV20-1, the J call TRBJ2-6; 9 nucleotides agree with TRBD2. Per germline, CDR1 DFQATT and CDR2 SNEGSKA (reference sequence). The CDR3 covers 17 residues. The V and J ends lost 0 bases and 2 bases, in that order; junction bases with no gene match: 5.

In this sample, this clonotype turned up many times. This sequence joins TRBV15 and TRBJ2-7, with no clear D. The V end lost 0 bases, the J end lost 5 bases, and 5 bases lay between the germline ends. The CDR3 runs 12 residues. Germline assignment: CDR1 LNHNV and CDR2 YYDKDF (reference sequence). CDR3 sequence (DNA): TGTGCCACCAGCAGAGATGCCGACGAGCAGTACTTC. Translated, it gives CATSRDADEQYF. Combining the CDR3 with reference TRBV15 and TRBJ2-7 gives the whole variable domain DAMVIQNPRYQVTQFGKPVTLSCSQTLNHNVMYWYQQKSSQAPKLLFHYYDKDFNNEADTPDNFQSRRPNTSFCFLDIRSPGLGDTAMYLCATSRDADEQYFGPGTRLTVT.